This T cell receptor (beta chain) was captured in a study of blood T cell repertoires in COVID-19. Study-level information: The United States, Italy and Spain provided the acute and convalescent COVID-19 samples.

Data came from immunoSEQ multiplex PCR; TCRdb stores just in-frame clones and leaves some out. Among just over 350,000 clones listed, about 90% were seen once. Those enrolled, adults aged roughly 18 to 100 years, came from some 23 US areas. Participant-given clinical history determined each cohort assignment. Germline-derived CDR1 and CDR2 are SNHLY and FYNNEI. After removal of 9 bases from V and 5 bases from J, the junction contained 6 bases not matched to a gene. The length of the CDR3 is 14 residues. The source of this sequence is a woman aged 30 to 39 who had recovered from COVID-19. The chain uses TRBV2 and TRBJ2-2; 10 bases fit TRBD1. Specimen: PBMCs or T cells enriched from blood (not recorded which). CDR3 nucleotide sequence: TGTGCCAGTCGGACAGGGGGATATACCGGGGAGCTGTTTTTT. Translating gives CASRTGGYTGELFF.